The clone carrying this TCR beta chain showed up just a few times. As yet, its antigen is unknown. In the PCR, 60 Vbeta and 13 Jbeta primers were used. Profiled with immunoSEQ multiplex PCR; TCRdb holds only in-frame clones, not every one. Altogether tens of thousands of clones are present, approximately 68% being singletons, with the ten largest covering approximately 21%. The data are from a study of cytomegalovirus exposure and HLA in healthy donors. General study points: The productive fraction for most TCR beta V segments was about 87% or about 30% in an earlier analysis. It has been reported that TCR beta sequences accurately predicted the HLA-A and HLA-B alleles of most subjects. An observed cluster of highly shared sequence variants was recorded as a likely sequencing artifact.

CDR1 is MGHRA and CDR2 is YSYEKL in the germline V gene. This CDR3 region has 15 residues. V lost 0 bases, J lost 5 bases, and 13 bases lay in between. This sequence originates from a woman in her forties or fifties in good health and CMV-seropositive. What was sequenced was PBMCs. The V call is TRBV4-1, the J call TRBJ1-2; no reliable D call. CDR3 sequence (DNA): TGCGCCAGCAGCCAAGAATCGTCTAGCTCATATGGCTACACCTTC. Translating it yields CASSQESSSSYGYTF.